These 6 T cell receptor beta chains were sequenced from one sample in a study of early T cells in non-severe SARS-CoV-2 infection. TCRdb passed the 5' RACE reads through MiXCR, listing each CDR3 protein once. The data hold just over 95,000 distinct CDR3 sequences, with 9.5% to 11% observed a single time. The sequencing sample was made of whole blood. These receptor sequences come from an adult who was a healthcare worker with PCR-confirmed SARS-CoV-2 infection or an uninfected control (not recorded which).

This clonotype was counted at least ten times. V gene TRBV4-1 combines with J gene TRBJ2-1; 10 bases are a match to TRBD2. This CDR3 comprises 16 residues. Germline assignment: CDR1 MGHRA and CDR2 YSYEKL. Trimming cost V 5 bases and J 2 bases; bases outside gene matches: 6. The CDR3 DNA follows: TGCGCCAGCAGCTCCCCCGGGACTAGCGCCTACAATGAGCAGTTCTTC. As protein: CASSSPGTSAYNEQFF.

This clonotype was seen more than once but under ten times. The chain carries TRBV18 and TRBJ1-1; D is uncertain. This CDR3 is built from 14 residues. CDR1 and CDR2 from the germline V gene are KGHSH and LQKENI. Trimming removed 1 base from V and 0 bases from J, with 6 bases in between. The CDR3 DNA reads TGTGCCAGCTCACCACAGTCAATGAACACTGAAGCTTTCTTT. As protein: CASSPQSMNTEAFF.

The chain links TRBV28 to TRBJ1-2; D gene unclear. Germline assignment: CDR1 MDHEN and CDR2 SYDVKM. This CDR3 comprises 12 residues. V was clipped by 2 bases and J by 8 bases, with 9 bases between them. CDR3 region: CASSLGPVGYTF. CDR3 bases: TGTGCCAGCAGTTTAGGTCCTGTAGGCTACACCTTC.

This clonotype has more than one count but fewer than ten. The chain couples TRBV5-1 to TRBJ2-2; D remains ambiguous. Germline V lookup: CDR1 SGHRS, CDR2 YFSETQ. Trimming left V 0 bases short and J 8 bases short, with 8 bases between. The CDR3 is 13 residues long. The CDR3 loop reads CASSLDYSGELFF. CDR3 DNA sequence: TGCGCCAGCAGCTTGGACTATTCTGGGGAGCTGTTTTTT.

The table lists this clonotype with a few counts. The chain has TRBV5-1 and TRBJ1-3; D not certain. Between the trimmed V and J ends, which lost 4 bases and 5 bases, there was a span of 10 bases. Germline assignment: CDR1 SGHRS and CDR2 YFSETQ. The CDR3 sequence is 13 residues long. CDR3 DNA: TGCGCCAGCAGCGATGCTCATCGAAACACCATATATTTT. Residues: CASSDAHRNTIYF.

This clonotype was seen a few times. The chain has TRBV29-1 and TRBJ2-1, with 13 bases matching TRBD2. The CDR3 is 13 amino acids. Germline assignment: CDR1 SQVTM and CDR2 ANQGSEA. The V gene end was trimmed by 3 bases and the J gene end by 10 bases; junction bases not matched to a gene: 3. The CDR3 region is CSVDPGLAGEQFF. The CDR3 DNA is TGCAGCGTTGATCCGGGACTAGCGGGAGAGCAGTTCTTC.